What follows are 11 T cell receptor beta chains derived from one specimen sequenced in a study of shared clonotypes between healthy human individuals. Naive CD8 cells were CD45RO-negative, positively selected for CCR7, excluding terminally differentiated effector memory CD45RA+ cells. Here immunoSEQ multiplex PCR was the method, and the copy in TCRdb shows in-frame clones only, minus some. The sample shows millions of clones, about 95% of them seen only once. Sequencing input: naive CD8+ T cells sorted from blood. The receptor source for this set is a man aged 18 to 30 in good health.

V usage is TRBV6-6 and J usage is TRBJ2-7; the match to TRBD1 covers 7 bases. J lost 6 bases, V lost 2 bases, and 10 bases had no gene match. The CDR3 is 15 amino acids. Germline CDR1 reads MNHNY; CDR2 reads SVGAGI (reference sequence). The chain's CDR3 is CASSYRDSPVFEQYF. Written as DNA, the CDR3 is TGTGCCAGCAGTTACCGGGACAGCCCTGTCTTCGAGCAGTACTTC.

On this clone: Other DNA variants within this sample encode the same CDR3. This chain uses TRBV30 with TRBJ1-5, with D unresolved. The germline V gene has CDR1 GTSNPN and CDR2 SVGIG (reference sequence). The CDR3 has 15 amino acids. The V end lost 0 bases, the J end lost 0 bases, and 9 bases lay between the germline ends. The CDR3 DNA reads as TGTGCCTGGAGTGTTTATGGGGATAGCAATCAGCCCCAGCATTTT. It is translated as CAWSVYGDSNQPQHF.

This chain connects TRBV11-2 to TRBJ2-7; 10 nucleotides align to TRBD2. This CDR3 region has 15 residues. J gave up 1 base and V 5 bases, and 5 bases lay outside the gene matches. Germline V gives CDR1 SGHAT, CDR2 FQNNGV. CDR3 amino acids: CASSTRLAGSYEQYF. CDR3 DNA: TGTGCCAGCAGCACCCGACTAGCGGGTTCCTACGAGCAGTACTTC.

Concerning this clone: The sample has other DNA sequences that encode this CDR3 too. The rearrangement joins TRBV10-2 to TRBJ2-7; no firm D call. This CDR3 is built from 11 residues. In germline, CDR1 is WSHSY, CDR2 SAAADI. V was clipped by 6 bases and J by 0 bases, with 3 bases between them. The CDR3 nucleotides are TGCGCCAGCAGCGTCTCCTACGAGCAGTACTTC. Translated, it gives CASSVSYEQYF.

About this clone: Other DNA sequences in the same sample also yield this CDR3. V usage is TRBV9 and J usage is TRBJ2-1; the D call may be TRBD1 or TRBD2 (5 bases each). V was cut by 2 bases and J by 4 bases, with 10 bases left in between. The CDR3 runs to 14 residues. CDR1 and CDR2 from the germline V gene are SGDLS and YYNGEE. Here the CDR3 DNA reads TGTGCCAGCAGCGTGGTTGGGGGTTACAATGAGCAGTTCTTC. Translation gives CASSVVGGYNEQFF.

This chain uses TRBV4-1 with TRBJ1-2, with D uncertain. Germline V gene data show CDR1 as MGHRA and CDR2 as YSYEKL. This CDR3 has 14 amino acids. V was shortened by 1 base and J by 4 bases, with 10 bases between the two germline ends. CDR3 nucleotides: TGCGCCAGCAGCCAAGGTGTCGGCAGCTATGGCTACACCTTC. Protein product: CASSQGVGSYGYTF.

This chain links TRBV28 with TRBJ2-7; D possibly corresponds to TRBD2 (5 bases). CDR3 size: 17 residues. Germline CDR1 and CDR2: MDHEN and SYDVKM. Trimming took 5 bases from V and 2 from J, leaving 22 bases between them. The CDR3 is CASSPDPRRGRTYEQYF. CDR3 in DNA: TGTGCCAGCAGTCCCGATCCTCGTAGAGGGCGAACCTACGAGCAGTACTTC.

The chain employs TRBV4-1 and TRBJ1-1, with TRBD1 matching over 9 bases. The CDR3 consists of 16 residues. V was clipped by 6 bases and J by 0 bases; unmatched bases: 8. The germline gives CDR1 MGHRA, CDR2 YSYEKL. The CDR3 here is CASSFSGQGMNTEAFF. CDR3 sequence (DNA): TGCGCCAGCAGTTTTTCGGGACAGGGTATGAACACTGAAGCTTTCTTT.

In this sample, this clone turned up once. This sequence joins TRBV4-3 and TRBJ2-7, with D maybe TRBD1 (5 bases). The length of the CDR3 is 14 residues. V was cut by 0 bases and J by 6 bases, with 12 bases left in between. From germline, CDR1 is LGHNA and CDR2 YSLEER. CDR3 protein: CASSQDRGDREQYF. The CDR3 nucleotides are TGCGCCAGCAGCCAAGATAGGGGCGACCGCGAGCAGTACTTC.

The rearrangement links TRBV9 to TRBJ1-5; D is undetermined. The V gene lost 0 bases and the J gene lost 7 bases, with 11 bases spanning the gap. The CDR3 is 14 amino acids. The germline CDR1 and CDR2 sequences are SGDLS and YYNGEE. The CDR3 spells CASSVGGSLQPQHF. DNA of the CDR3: TGTGCCAGCAGCGTAGGTGGCAGTCTGCAGCCCCAGCATTTT. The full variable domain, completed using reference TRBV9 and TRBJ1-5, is DSGVTQTPKHLITATGQRVTLRCSPRSGDLSVYWYQQSLDQGLQFLIQYYNGEERAKGNILERFSAQQFPDLHSELNLSSLELGDSALYFCASSVGGSLQPQHFGDGTRLSIL.

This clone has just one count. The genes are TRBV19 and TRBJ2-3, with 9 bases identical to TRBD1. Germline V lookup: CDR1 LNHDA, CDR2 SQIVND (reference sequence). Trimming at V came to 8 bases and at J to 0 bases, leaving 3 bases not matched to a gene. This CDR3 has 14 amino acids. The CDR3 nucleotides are TGTGCCAGTGGACAGGGGCCGAGCACAGATACGCAGTATTTT. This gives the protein CASGQGPSTDTQYF. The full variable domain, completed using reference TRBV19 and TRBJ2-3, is DGGITQSPKYLFRKEGQNVTLSCEQNLNHDAMYWYRQDPGQGLRLIYYSQIVNDFQKGDIAEGYSVSREKKESFPLTVTSAQKNPTAFYLCASGQGPSTDTQYFGPGTRLTVL.